This is a list of T cell receptor beta chains from one sample in a study of technical replicates of blood from a handful of donors. Sequenced by immunoSEQ multiplex PCR; TCRdb stores in-frame clones only, minus some. The table lists approximately 73,000 clones, around 93% of them singletons. Sequenced input: T cells isolated from PBMCs. All receptors derive from a human donor in good health. Both conserved end residues are part of each CDR3. Fields, in order: D gene, CDR3 length, clone size, V gene, CDR3 protein. D genes are given only for firm matches. The size entry is marked missing in some rows and otherwise reads once, few, many or a size class.

D gene: TRBD2; CDR3 length: 16; clone size: -; V gene: TRBV30; CDR3 protein: CAWTQFLAGAKNIQYF
D gene: -; CDR3 length: 14; clone size: -; V gene: TRBV13; CDR3 protein: CASSFSGANYGYTF
D gene: -; CDR3 length: 15; clone size: -; V gene: TRBV2; CDR3 protein: CASSWGLQFTDTQYF
D gene: -; CDR3 length: 15; clone size: few; V gene: TRBV19; CDR3 protein: CASSIPKDFNYGYTF
D gene: -; CDR3 length: 15; clone size: -; V gene: TRBV6-5; CDR3 protein: CASSIQGGLAYEQYF
D gene: TRBD1; CDR3 length: 16; clone size: once; V gene: TRBV9; CDR3 protein: CASSVAGQGVGETQYF
D gene: -; CDR3 length: 19; clone size: -; V gene: TRBV7-2; CDR3 protein: CASSLFFPILAGNTGELFF
D gene: -; CDR3 length: 15; clone size: -; V gene: TRBV6-5; CDR3 protein: CASSPTSGYSTEAFF
D gene: -; CDR3 length: 12; clone size: few; V gene: TRBV2; CDR3 protein: CASSDLYTEAFF
D gene: -; CDR3 length: 12; clone size: -; V gene: TRBV2; CDR3 protein: CASRRDTGFSTF
D gene: TRBD2; CDR3 length: 20; clone size: -; V gene: TRBV2; CDR3 protein: CASSEYPAAPGTSGSYEQYF
D gene: -; CDR3 length: 17; clone size: -; V gene: TRBV28; CDR3 protein: CASSLQGLLSGANVLTF
D gene: TRBD1; CDR3 length: 14; clone size: -; V gene: TRBV9; CDR3 protein: CASSGGTGPYEQYF
D gene: TRBD1; CDR3 length: 15; clone size: -; V gene: TRBV9; CDR3 protein: CASSRGDRGSYGYTF
D gene: -; CDR3 length: 17; clone size: -; V gene: TRBV5-1; CDR3 protein: CASTDSPPEFMNTEAFF
D gene: -; CDR3 length: 13; clone size: -; V gene: TRBV6-1; CDR3 protein: CASSELRNTEAFF
D gene: TRBD1; CDR3 length: 13; clone size: -; V gene: TRBV6-1; CDR3 protein: CASRYRGGQPQHF
D gene: -; CDR3 length: 10; clone size: -; V gene: TRBV30; CDR3 protein: CAWKRGGYTF
D gene: -; CDR3 length: 15; clone size: -; V gene: TRBV19; CDR3 protein: CASSTIDRQNTEAFF
D gene: -; CDR3 length: 15; clone size: once; V gene: TRBV6-1; CDR3 protein: CASSELYSSNYGYTF
D gene: TRBD1; CDR3 length: 16; clone size: -; V gene: TRBV28; CDR3 protein: CASSSRQGALMDTQYF
D gene: -; CDR3 length: 15; clone size: -; V gene: TRBV5-6; CDR3 protein: CASIQSGEWDTEAFF
D gene: -; CDR3 length: 16; clone size: once; V gene: TRBV28; CDR3 protein: CASSLGALKANYGYTF
D gene: -; CDR3 length: 15; clone size: -; V gene: TRBV9; CDR3 protein: CASSVGSGGAYEQYF
D gene: TRBD1; CDR3 length: 15; clone size: -; V gene: TRBV29-1; CDR3 protein: CSVDGWDRSNYGYTF
D gene: -; CDR3 length: 14; clone size: -; V gene: TRBV28; CDR3 protein: CASSYQGWNQPQHF
D gene: TRBD1; CDR3 length: 14; clone size: -; V gene: TRBV5-6; CDR3 protein: CASSWGQVQETQYF
D gene: -; CDR3 length: 15; clone size: -; V gene: TRBV10-3; CDR3 protein: CAISEEQGGGNTIYF
D gene: TRBD2; CDR3 length: 22; clone size: once; V gene: TRBV7-6; CDR3 protein: CASSLGQGTSGRSRRAKNIQYF
D gene: -; CDR3 length: 13; clone size: once; V gene: TRBV11-3; CDR3 protein: CASSLEGGEKLFF
D gene: TRBD2; CDR3 length: 16; clone size: -; V gene: TRBV28; CDR3 protein: CASSLEPSGAQETQYF
D gene: TRBD2; CDR3 length: 14; clone size: -; V gene: TRBV4-1; CDR3 protein: CASSLLLAGETQYF
D gene: TRBD1; CDR3 length: 16; clone size: -; V gene: TRBV9; CDR3 protein: CASSARQGGKGYGYTF
D gene: -; CDR3 length: 13; clone size: -; V gene: TRBV7-3; CDR3 protein: CASSLQGNTEAFF
D gene: TRBD1; CDR3 length: 12; clone size: -; V gene: TRBV7-3; CDR3 protein: CASSPGGTEAFF
D gene: -; CDR3 length: 15; clone size: -; V gene: TRBV28; CDR3 protein: CASSLVQFGNEKLFF
D gene: TRBD1; CDR3 length: 16; clone size: -; V gene: TRBV4-3; CDR3 protein: CASSQGTGGLGETQYF
D gene: TRBD1; CDR3 length: 16; clone size: -; V gene: TRBV30; CDR3 protein: CAWSRPRDRARETQYF
D gene: TRBD1; CDR3 length: 15; clone size: -; V gene: TRBV9; CDR3 protein: CASSVGQGGGNTIYF
D gene: TRBD1; CDR3 length: 16; clone size: -; V gene: TRBV2; CDR3 protein: CASSRSGTGLHTEAFF
D gene: -; CDR3 length: 11; clone size: -; V gene: TRBV20-1; CDR3 protein: CSASHSDTQYF
D gene: -; CDR3 length: 15; clone size: -; V gene: TRBV21-1; CDR3 protein: CASSKDIAGGRELFF
D gene: -; CDR3 length: 13; clone size: -; V gene: TRBV7-7; CDR3 protein: CASSLISKETQYF
D gene: TRBD2; CDR3 length: 18; clone size: -; V gene: TRBV18; CDR3 protein: CASSPNHRGTSASYEQYF
D gene: TRBD1; CDR3 length: 15; clone size: -; V gene: TRBV27; CDR3 protein: CASSLSGTGFYEQYF
D gene: -; CDR3 length: 15; clone size: -; V gene: TRBV7-8; CDR3 protein: CASSSTLRRSDEQFF
D gene: -; CDR3 length: 12; clone size: once; V gene: TRBV29-1; CDR3 protein: CSVIQGDYGYTF
D gene: TRBD1; CDR3 length: 15; clone size: -; V gene: TRBV27; CDR3 protein: CASSFLGQGRETQYF
D gene: -; CDR3 length: 14; clone size: once; V gene: TRBV5-1; CDR3 protein: CASSLGASNEKLFF
D gene: TRBD2; CDR3 length: 16; clone size: -; V gene: TRBV10-3; CDR3 protein: CAISTTSDPSTDTQYF
D gene: -; CDR3 length: 16; clone size: -; V gene: TRBV9; CDR3 protein: CASSVVEAATNEKLFF
D gene: TRBD1; CDR3 length: 16; clone size: -; V gene: TRBV7-6; CDR3 protein: CASSLGTGTGGDGYTF
D gene: -; CDR3 length: 15; clone size: once; V gene: TRBV18; CDR3 protein: CASSQTRVFSSGYTF
D gene: TRBD2; CDR3 length: 15; clone size: -; V gene: TRBV25-1; CDR3 protein: CASSRLAGGQDTQYF
D gene: TRBD1; CDR3 length: 17; clone size: -; V gene: TRBV6-1; CDR3 protein: CASSAGQGVSANEKLFF
D gene: -; CDR3 length: 13; clone size: -; V gene: TRBV9; CDR3 protein: CASSDDYSYEQYF
D gene: -; CDR3 length: 15; clone size: -; V gene: TRBV28; CDR3 protein: CASSLSSTGNTEAFF